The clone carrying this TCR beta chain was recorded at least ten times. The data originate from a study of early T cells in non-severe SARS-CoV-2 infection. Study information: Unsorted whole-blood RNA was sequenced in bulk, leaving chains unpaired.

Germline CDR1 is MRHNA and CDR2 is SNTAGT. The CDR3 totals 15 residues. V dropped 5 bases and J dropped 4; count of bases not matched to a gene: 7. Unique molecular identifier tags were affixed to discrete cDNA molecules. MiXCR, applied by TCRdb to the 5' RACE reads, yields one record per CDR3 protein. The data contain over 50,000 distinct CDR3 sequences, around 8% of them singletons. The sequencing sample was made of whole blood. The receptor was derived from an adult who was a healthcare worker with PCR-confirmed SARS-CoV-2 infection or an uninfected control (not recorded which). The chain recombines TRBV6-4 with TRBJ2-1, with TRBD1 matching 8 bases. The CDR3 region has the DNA TGTGCCAGCAGTTCCTTCGGGACAGGTTACAATGAGCAGTTCTTC. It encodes CASSSFGTGYNEQFF.